This T cell receptor (beta chain) is drawn from a study of Ad26.COV2.S vaccination and SARS-CoV-2 variants. Method: immunoSEQ multiplex PCR; TCRdb's copy keeps in-frame clones and lacks some. The sample holds roughly 410,000 clones, under 90% seen once. Per the germline V gene, CDR1 is LGHNT and CDR2 is FRNRAP. Germline trimming cut 3 bases from V and 2 bases from J; bases unmatched to any gene: 6. The CDR3 has 15 amino acids. Treatment: around 19 received Ad26.COV2.S at low or high dose, single or two shots; several received placebo; per-sample allocation not given. Day 63 after the first vaccine or placebo injection was the time point for sampling.

The rearrangement joins TRBV12-5 to TRBJ2-7; TRBD1 agrees at 8 bases. This sequence originates from a person aged 18-60 years who received the Ad26.COV2.S COVID-19 vaccine or a placebo. The sequenced sample was peripheral blood, obtained in a trial of Ad26.COV2.S vaccine versus placebo. CDR3 coding DNA: TGTGCTAGTGGTTTTGGGACAGGCATTGCCTACGAGCAGTACTTC. It yields the protein CASGFGTGIAYEQYF.